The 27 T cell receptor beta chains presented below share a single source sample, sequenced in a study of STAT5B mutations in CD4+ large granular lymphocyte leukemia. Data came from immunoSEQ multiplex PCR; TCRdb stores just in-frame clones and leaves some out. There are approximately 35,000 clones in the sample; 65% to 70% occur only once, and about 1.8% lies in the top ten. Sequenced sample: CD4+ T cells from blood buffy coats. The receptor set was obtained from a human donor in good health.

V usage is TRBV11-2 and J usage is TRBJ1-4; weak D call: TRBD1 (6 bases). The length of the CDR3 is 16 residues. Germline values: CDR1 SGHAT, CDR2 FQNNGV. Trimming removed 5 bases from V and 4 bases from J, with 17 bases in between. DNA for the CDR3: TGTGCCAGCAGCGGACGCTCAGGGGCCCTTAATGAAAAACTGTTTTTT. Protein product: CASSGRSGALNEKLFF.

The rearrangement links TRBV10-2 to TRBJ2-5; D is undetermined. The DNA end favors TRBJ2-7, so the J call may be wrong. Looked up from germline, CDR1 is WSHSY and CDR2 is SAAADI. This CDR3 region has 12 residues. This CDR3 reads CASTGVSHEQYF. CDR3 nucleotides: TGCGCCAGCACTGGGGTTTCCCACGAGCAGTACTTC.

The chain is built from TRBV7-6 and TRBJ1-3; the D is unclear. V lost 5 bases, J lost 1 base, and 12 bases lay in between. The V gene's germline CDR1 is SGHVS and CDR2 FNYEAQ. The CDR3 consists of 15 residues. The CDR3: CASSPITASGNTIYF. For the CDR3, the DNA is TGTGCCAGCAGCCCTATTACTGCATCTGGAAACACCATATATTTT.

The CDR3: CASSWAGTVQSQPQHF. CDR3 nucleotide sequence: TGTGCCAGCAGCTGGGCCGGGACAGTGCAGAGTCAGCCCCAGCATTTT. This chain links TRBV5-5 with TRBJ1-5, with 7 bases fitting TRBD1. V trimming: 3 bases; J trimming: 6 bases; junction bases outside the gene matches: 12. The CDR3 consists of 16 residues. Germline V gene sequence: CDR1 SGHKS, CDR2 YYEKEE (reference sequence).

In DNA, the CDR3 is TGTGCCAGCAGCTTAGTTCGAGGGGCCTACGAGCAGTACTTC. Protein product: CASSLVRGAYEQYF. V is TRBV11-2 and J is TRBJ2-7; either TRBD1 or TRBD2 may supply D (5 bases each). The CDR3 has 14 residues. The V gene's germline CDR1 is SGHAT and CDR2 FQNNGV. V gave up 1 base and J gave up 2 bases, with 9 bases separating them.

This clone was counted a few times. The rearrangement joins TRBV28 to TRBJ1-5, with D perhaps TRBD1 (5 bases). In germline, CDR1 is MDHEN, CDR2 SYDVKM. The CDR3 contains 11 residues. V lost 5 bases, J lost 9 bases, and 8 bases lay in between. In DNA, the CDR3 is TGTGCCAGCAGTGACAGAGGGCCCCAGCATTTT. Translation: CASSDRGPQHF.

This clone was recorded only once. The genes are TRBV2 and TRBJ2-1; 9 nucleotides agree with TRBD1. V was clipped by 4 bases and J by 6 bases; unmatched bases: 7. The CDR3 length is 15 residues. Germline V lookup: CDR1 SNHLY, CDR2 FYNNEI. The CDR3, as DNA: TGTGCCAGCAGTGCTTCGGGACAGGGTAGCAATGAGCAGTTCTTC. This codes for CASSASGQGSNEQFF.

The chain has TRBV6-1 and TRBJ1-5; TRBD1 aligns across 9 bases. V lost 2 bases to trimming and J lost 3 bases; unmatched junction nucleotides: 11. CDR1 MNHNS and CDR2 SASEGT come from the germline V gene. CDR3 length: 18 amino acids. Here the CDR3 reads CASSERGQGREFNQPQHF. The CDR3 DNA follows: TGTGCCAGCAGTGAAAGGGGACAGGGTAGGGAATTCAATCAGCCCCAGCATTTT.

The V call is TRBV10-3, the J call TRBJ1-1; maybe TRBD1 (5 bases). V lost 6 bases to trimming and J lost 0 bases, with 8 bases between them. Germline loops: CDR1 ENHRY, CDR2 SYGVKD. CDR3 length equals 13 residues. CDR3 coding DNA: TGTGCCATCAGAGGGGCTATGAACACTGAAGCTTTCTTT. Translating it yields CAIRGAMNTEAFF.

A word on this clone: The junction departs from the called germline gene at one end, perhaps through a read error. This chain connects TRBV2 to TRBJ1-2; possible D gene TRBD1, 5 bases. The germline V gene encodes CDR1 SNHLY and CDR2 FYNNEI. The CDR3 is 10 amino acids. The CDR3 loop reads CAGRVSGYTF. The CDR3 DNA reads TGTGCCGGCAGGGTCTCGGGCTACACCTTC.

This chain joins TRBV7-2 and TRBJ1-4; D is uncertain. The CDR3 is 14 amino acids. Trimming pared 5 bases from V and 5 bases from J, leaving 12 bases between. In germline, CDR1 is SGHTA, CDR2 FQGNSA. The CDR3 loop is CASSPRAVNEKLFF. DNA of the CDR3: TGTGCCAGCAGCCCGAGGGCCGTGAATGAAAAACTGTTTTTT.

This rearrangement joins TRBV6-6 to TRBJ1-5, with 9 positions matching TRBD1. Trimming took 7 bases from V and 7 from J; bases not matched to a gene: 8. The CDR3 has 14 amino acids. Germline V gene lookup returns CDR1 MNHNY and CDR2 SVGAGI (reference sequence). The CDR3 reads CASTQTGGGQPQHF. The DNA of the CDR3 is TGTGCCAGCACCCAGACAGGGGGAGGCCAGCCCCAGCATTTT.

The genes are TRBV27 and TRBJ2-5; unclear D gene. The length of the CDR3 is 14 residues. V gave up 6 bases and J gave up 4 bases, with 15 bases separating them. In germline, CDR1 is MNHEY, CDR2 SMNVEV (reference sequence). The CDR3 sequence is CASSGWKSSETQYF. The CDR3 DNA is TGTGCCAGCAGCGGTTGGAAGAGTTCAGAGACCCAGTACTTC.

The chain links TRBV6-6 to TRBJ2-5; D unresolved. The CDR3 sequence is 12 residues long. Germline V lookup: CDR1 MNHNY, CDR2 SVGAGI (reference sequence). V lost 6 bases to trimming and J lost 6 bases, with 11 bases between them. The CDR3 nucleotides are TGTGCCAGCAGCTCCGGTAGAAAGACCCAGTACTTC. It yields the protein CASSSGRKTQYF.

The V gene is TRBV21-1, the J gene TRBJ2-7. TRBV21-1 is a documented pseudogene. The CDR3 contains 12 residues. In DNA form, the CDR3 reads TGTGCCAGCAGGAAAAGTACGTACGAGCAGTACTTC. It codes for CASRKSTYEQYF.

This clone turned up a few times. The CDR3 region has the DNA TGTGCCAGCAGCTTAGCGTTAGGAATCTATGGCTACACCTTC. Its protein product is CASSLALGIYGYTF. The rearrangement joins TRBV7-8 to TRBJ1-2; the D is unclear. This CDR3 contains 14 residues. Trimming removed 0 bases from V and 4 bases from J, with 9 bases in between. Per the germline V gene, CDR1 is SGHVS and CDR2 is FQNEAQ.

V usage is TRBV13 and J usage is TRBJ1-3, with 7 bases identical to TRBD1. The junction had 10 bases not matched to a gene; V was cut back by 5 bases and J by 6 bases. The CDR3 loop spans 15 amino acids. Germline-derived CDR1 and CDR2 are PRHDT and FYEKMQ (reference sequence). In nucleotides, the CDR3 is TGTGCCAGCAGCCAACCGACAGGGAAAGTAAACACCATATATTTT. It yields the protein CASSQPTGKVNTIYF.

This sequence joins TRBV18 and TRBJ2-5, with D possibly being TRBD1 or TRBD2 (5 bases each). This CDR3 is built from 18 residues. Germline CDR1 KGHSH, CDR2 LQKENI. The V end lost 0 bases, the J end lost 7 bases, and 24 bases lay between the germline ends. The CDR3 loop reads CASSPPGEGTTGRGTQYF. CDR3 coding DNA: TGTGCCAGCTCACCACCGGGGGAAGGGACCACGGGAAGGGGGACCCAGTACTTC.

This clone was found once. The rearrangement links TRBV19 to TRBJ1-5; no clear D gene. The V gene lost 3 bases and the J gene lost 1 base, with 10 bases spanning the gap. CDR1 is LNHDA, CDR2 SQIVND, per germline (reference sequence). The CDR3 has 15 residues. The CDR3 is CASSIREVSNQPQHF. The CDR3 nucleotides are TGTGCCAGTAGTATTCGTGAAGTGAGCAATCAGCCCCAGCATTTT.

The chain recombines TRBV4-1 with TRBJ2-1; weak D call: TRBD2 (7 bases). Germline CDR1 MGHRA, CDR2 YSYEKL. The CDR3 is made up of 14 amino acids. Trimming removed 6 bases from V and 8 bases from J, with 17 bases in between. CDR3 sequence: CASRERGGSDEQFF. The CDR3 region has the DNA TGCGCCAGCAGAGAAAGGGGGGGTAGCGATGAGCAGTTCTTC.

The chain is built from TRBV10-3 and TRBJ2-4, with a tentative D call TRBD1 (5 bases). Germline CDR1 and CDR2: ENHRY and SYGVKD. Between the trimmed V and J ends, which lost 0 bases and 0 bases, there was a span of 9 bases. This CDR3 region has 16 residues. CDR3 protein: CAISESGAAAKNIQYF. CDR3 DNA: TGTGCCATCAGTGAGTCAGGGGCAGCAGCCAAAAACATTCAGTACTTC.

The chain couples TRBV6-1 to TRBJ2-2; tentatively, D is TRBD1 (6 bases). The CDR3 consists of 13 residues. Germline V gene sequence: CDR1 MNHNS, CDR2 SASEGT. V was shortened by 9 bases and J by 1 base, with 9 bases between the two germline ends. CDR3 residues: CASKGENTGELFF. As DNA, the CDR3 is TGTGCCAGTAAGGGGGAGAACACCGGGGAGCTGTTTTTT.

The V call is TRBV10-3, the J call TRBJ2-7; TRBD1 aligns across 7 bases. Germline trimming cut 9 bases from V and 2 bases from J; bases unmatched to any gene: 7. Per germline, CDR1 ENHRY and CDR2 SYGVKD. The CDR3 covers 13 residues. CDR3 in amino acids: CAITTGQTYEQYF. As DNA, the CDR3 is TGTGCCATTACGACAGGGCAGACCTACGAGCAGTACTTC.

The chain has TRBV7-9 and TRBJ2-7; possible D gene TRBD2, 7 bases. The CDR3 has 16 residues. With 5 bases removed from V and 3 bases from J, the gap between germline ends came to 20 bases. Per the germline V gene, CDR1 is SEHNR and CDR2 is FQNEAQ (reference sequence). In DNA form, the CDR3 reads TGTGCCAGCAGCCCCCTGAGGGGGGGGGCGGACTACGAGCAGTACTTC. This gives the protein CASSPLRGGADYEQYF.

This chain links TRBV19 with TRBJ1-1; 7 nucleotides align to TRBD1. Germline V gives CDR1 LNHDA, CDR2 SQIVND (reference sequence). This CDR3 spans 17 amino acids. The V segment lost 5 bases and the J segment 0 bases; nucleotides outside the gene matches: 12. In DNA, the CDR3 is TGTGCCAGTAGTGAGGTGAGGGACAGCCGCATGAACACTGAAGCTTTCTTT. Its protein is CASSEVRDSRMNTEAFF. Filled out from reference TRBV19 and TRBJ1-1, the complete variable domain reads DGGITQSPKYLFRKEGQNVTLSCEQNLNHDAMYWYRQDPGQGLRLIYYSQIVNDFQKGDIAEGYSVSREKKESFPLTVTSAQKNPTAFYLCASSEVRDSRMNTEAFFGQGTRLTVV.

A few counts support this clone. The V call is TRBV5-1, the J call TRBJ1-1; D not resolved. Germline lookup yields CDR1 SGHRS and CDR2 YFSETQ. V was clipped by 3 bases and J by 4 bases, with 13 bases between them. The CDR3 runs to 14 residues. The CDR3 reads CASSSNPGATEAFF. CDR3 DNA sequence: TGCGCCAGCAGCTCAAACCCGGGAGCCACTGAAGCTTTCTTT.

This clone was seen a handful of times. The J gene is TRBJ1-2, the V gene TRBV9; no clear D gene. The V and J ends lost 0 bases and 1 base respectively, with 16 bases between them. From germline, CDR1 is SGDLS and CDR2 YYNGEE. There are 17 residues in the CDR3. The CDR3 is CASSVGLIVDFNYGYTF. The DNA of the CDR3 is TGTGCCAGCAGCGTAGGTTTAATTGTGGATTTTAACTATGGCTACACCTTC.